Shown below are 26 T cell receptor beta chains from a single sample sequenced in a study of blood T cell repertoires in COVID-19. TCRdb's copy holds only in-frame clones and misses some; the assay was immunoSEQ multiplex PCR. This table holds some 100,000 clones, just over 85% found once. The source material was PBMCs or T cells enriched from blood (not recorded which). Every receptor here comes from a woman in her forties or fifties who had recovered from COVID-19.

The chain couples TRBV6-1 to TRBJ2-7; 7 bases align to TRBD1. The CDR3 length is 18 residues. Germline V CDR1 and CDR2: MNHNS, SASEGT. J gave up 3 bases and V 3 bases, and 17 bases lay outside the gene matches. The CDR3 reads CASSETDRATKGFYEQYF. Here the CDR3 DNA reads TGTGCCAGCAGTGAGACTGACAGGGCAACTAAGGGTTTCTACGAGCAGTACTTC.

This clone was counted only a few times. This rearrangement joins TRBV7-9 to TRBJ2-7, with TRBD1 matching over 9 bases. The germline gives CDR1 SEHNR, CDR2 FQNEAQ (reference sequence). V shed 5 bases and J 6 bases; nucleotides not matched to a gene: 8. This CDR3 spans 14 amino acids. CDR3 coding DNA: TGTGCCAGCAGCCCTACAGGGGGCGGGGGCGAGCAGTACTTC. It is translated as CASSPTGGGGEQYF.

This sequence joins TRBV27 and TRBJ2-7; the match to TRBD2 covers 11 bases. Germline lookup yields CDR1 MNHEY and CDR2 SMNVEV (reference sequence). With 5 bases clipped from V and 4 bases from J, the junction kept 10 bases outside the gene matches. The CDR3 is made up of 16 amino acids. The chain's CDR3 is CASSTSGLAEDYEQYF. In DNA form, the CDR3 reads TGTGCCAGCAGTACCTCGGGACTAGCGGAGGATTACGAGCAGTACTTC.

V and J are TRBV7-9 and TRBJ1-1, with D possibly TRBD1 on 5 matching bases. Germline lookup yields CDR1 SEHNR and CDR2 FQNEAQ (reference sequence). The germline V and J ends were trimmed by 3 bases and 8 bases, with 10 bases remaining between them. The CDR3 is made up of 12 amino acids. The CDR3 region has the DNA TGTGCCAGCAGCTTGGCAGGGTTCGAAGCTTTCTTT. It specifies CASSLAGFEAFF.

The rearrangement links TRBV9 to TRBJ2-2; 12 bases match TRBD2. Germline CDR1 reads SGDLS; CDR2 reads YYNGEE. The junction had 3 bases not matched to a gene; V was cut back by 4 bases and J by 11 bases. The CDR3 runs 13 residues. The CDR3 nucleotides read TGTGCCAGCAGCTCTGGACTAGCGGGAGAGCTGTTTTTT. Encoded protein: CASSSGLAGELFF.

This clone showed up just a few times. The V gene is TRBV27, the J gene TRBJ1-6; TRBD1 aligns across 7 bases. V gave up 4 bases and J gave up 9 bases; unmatched junction bases: 24. The CDR3 has 20 residues. CDR1 is MNHEY and CDR2 is SMNVEV in the germline V gene (reference sequence). The CDR3 is CASSYSSWQPRQGVSSPLHF. CDR3 bases: TGTGCCAGCAGTTACAGCTCCTGGCAGCCCCGACAGGGTGTAAGTTCACCCCTCCACTTT.

V usage is TRBV18 and J usage is TRBJ2-5; 14 nucleotides align to TRBD2. The CDR3 sequence is 15 residues long. The germline CDR1 and CDR2 sequences are KGHSH and LQKENI. Losses at the gene ends were 3 bases for V and 3 bases for J; bases not matched to a gene: 0. The CDR3 spells CASSPGLAGEETQYF. As DNA, the CDR3 is TGTGCCAGCTCACCGGGACTAGCGGGAGAAGAGACCCAGTACTTC.

CDR3 DNA sequence: TGTGCCAGTAGTATAAGAGTAGCGGGAGGGCCTCGGTCCTACAATGAGCAGTTCTTC. Translating gives CASSIRVAGGPRSYNEQFF. The chain recombines TRBV19 with TRBJ2-1; 11 nucleotides match TRBD2. The trim removed 2 bases at V and 1 base at J, leaving 10 bases unmatched. CDR1 and CDR2 (germline): LNHDA, SQIVND (reference sequence). The CDR3 totals 19 residues. The whole variable domain, filled in from reference TRBV19 and TRBJ2-1, reads DGGITQSPKYLFRKEGQNVTLSCEQNLNHDAMYWYRQDPGQGLRLIYYSQIVNDFQKGDIAEGYSVSREKKESFPLTVTSAQKNPTAFYLCASSIRVAGGPRSYNEQFFGPGTRLTVL.

J is TRBJ2-1 and V is TRBV9; 8 bases align to TRBD2. The CDR3 runs 15 residues. J was trimmed by 4 bases and V by 4 bases; bases with no gene match: 7. From germline, CDR1 is SGDLS and CDR2 YYNGEE. DNA for the CDR3: TGTGCCAGCAGCTTTAGCGGGGACTCTTACAATGAGCAGTTCTTC. Protein sequence: CASSFSGDSYNEQFF. Full variable domain (missing parts from reference TRBV9 and TRBJ2-1): DSGVTQTPKHLITATGQRVTLRCSPRSGDLSVYWYQQSLDQGLQFLIQYYNGEERAKGNILERFSAQQFPDLHSELNLSSLELGDSALYFCASSFSGDSYNEQFFGPGTRLTVL.

The chain has TRBV30 and TRBJ1-5, with 9 bases aligning to TRBD1. The length of the CDR3 is 15 residues. Germline CDR1 GTSNPN, CDR2 SVGIG (reference sequence). V dropped 2 bases and J dropped 2; count of bases not matched to a gene: 4. In nucleotides, the CDR3 is TGTGCCTGGAGTAAGGACAGGGGAGGCAATCAGCCCCAGCATTTT. As protein: CAWSKDRGGNQPQHF.

This chain connects TRBV20-1 to TRBJ2-1; the D gene is possibly TRBD2 (6 bases). Between the trimmed V and J ends, which lost 3 bases and 0 bases, there was a span of 18 bases. Germline V gene data show CDR1 as DFQATT and CDR2 as SNEGSKA (reference sequence). CDR3 length: 17 amino acids. CDR3 sequence (DNA): TGCAGTGCTAGTTTTCCACTAGCCACACACTCCTACAATGAGCAGTTCTTC. This translates into CSASFPLATHSYNEQFF.

The chain uses TRBV5-1 and TRBJ1-2; TRBD1 matches at 7 bases. The germline V gene encodes CDR1 SGHRS and CDR2 YFSETQ. This CDR3 is built from 15 residues. V shed 3 bases, J shed 5 bases, and the junction held 10 bases outside the gene matches. The CDR3 protein is CASSWTGQNVYGYTF. In DNA, the CDR3 is TGCGCCAGCAGCTGGACAGGACAGAATGTTTATGGCTACACCTTC.

This sequence joins TRBV5-4 and TRBJ2-7; 7 nucleotides align to TRBD1. V shed 3 bases, J shed 3 bases, and the junction held 12 bases outside the gene matches. The CDR3 runs 16 residues. The germline V gene encodes CDR1 SGHNT and CDR2 YYREEE (reference sequence). CDR3 DNA: TGTGCCAGCAGCTCACTGGGACAGAACTCTTACTACGAGCAGTACTTC. It is translated as CASSSLGQNSYYEQYF.

The CDR3 reads CASSPPGQGAIGYTF. The CDR3 DNA follows: TGTGCCAGCTCACCCCCGGGACAGGGGGCGATTGGCTACACCTTC. The gene calls are TRBV18 and TRBJ1-2; 12 bases map to TRBD1. The ends lost 3 bases at V and 7 bases at J; junction bases unmatched: 6. The CDR3 runs 15 residues. Germline V lookup: CDR1 KGHSH, CDR2 LQKENI.

This clone was seen a handful of times. The chain uses TRBV9 and TRBJ2-2, with a weak D call TRBD1 (6 bases). Germline V CDR1 and CDR2: SGDLS, YYNGEE. Trimming took off 2 bases at V and 4 bases at J, with 12 bases between the two ends. The CDR3 sequence is 15 residues long. The CDR3 DNA follows: TGTGCCAGCAGCGTCGAAGGGGGACCCACCGGGGAGCTGTTTTTT. Its protein is CASSVEGGPTGELFF.

The gene calls are TRBV28 and TRBJ1-5; D call uncertain. CDR1 and CDR2 from the germline V gene are MDHEN and SYDVKM. The germline V and J ends were trimmed by 5 bases and 0 bases, with 11 bases remaining between them. The CDR3 length is 15 residues. The CDR3, as DNA: TGTGCCAGCAGTGGAGGGATTTTTAGCAATCAGCCCCAGCATTTT. This codes for CASSGGIFSNQPQHF.

This sequence joins TRBV10-2 and TRBJ2-4, with 9 positions matching TRBD2. CDR3 length: 18 amino acids. CDR1 WSHSY and CDR2 SAAADI come from the germline V gene. Trimming took 0 bases from V and 2 from J; bases not matched to a gene: 8. CDR3 region: CASSESLAGEGTKNIQYF. The DNA of the CDR3 is TGCGCCAGCAGTGAGTCCTTAGCGGGAGAAGGAACCAAAAACATTCAGTACTTC.

The rearrangement uses TRBV7-8 and TRBJ2-1; weak D call: TRBD2 (6 bases). V dropped 1 base and J dropped 2 bases, with 9 bases sitting between them. Germline loops: CDR1 SGHVS, CDR2 FQNEAQ. CDR3 length equals 15 residues. CDR3 sequence: CASSLGGTTYNEQFF. For the CDR3, the DNA is TGTGCCAGCAGCTTAGGCGGGACGACCTACAATGAGCAGTTCTTC.

The chain has TRBV9 and TRBJ2-7; TRBD2 aligns across 8 bases. The trim removed 0 bases at V and 7 bases at J, leaving 9 bases unmatched. CDR3 length equals 15 residues. Germline assignment: CDR1 SGDLS and CDR2 YYNGEE. CDR3 sequence: CASSVGDGRVTEQYF. CDR3 nucleotides: TGTGCCAGCAGCGTAGGTGACGGGAGGGTAACTGAGCAGTACTTC. The complete variable domain, with remaining parts taken from reference TRBV9 and TRBJ2-7, reads DSGVTQTPKHLITATGQRVTLRCSPRSGDLSVYWYQQSLDQGLQFLIQYYNGEERAKGNILERFSAQQFPDLHSELNLSSLELGDSALYFCASSVGDGRVTEQYFGPGTRLTVT.

This rearrangement joins TRBV28 to TRBJ2-7; possible D gene TRBD1, 6 bases. The germline gives CDR1 MDHEN, CDR2 SYDVKM. The ends were cut back, 7 bases at V and 6 bases at J, with 19 bases in the middle. This CDR3 has 14 amino acids. The DNA for the CDR3 is TGTGCCAGCAACTCCCAGGGGCGTCGGTCCGAGCAGTACTTC. Translation: CASNSQGRRSEQYF.

This clone has just a few counts. This chain links TRBV5-1 with TRBJ2-5; 11 bases align to TRBD1. CDR3 length: 15 residues. Germline V gene data show CDR1 as SGHRS and CDR2 as YFSETQ. V gave up 8 bases and J gave up 5 bases; unmatched junction bases: 11. The CDR3 DNA is TGCGCCAGTACAACAGGGACAGGGGGAGGGGAGACCCAGTACTTC. Protein: CASTTGTGGGETQYF.

The chain employs TRBV6-5 and TRBJ1-2; a weak D match, TRBD1 (6 bases). Trimming took 4 bases from V and 7 from J, leaving 13 bases between them. This CDR3 comprises 13 residues. Germline values: CDR1 MNHEY, CDR2 SVGAGI. The CDR3 DNA reads TGTGCCAGCAGTTCCGCAGGGGATCGTGGCTACACCTTC. This codes for CASSSAGDRGYTF.

The V call is TRBV5-1, the J call TRBJ2-1; 9 positions agree with TRBD2. With 3 bases clipped from V and 4 bases from J, the junction kept 8 bases outside the gene matches. CDR1 SGHRS and CDR2 YFSETQ come from the germline V gene. The CDR3 is 16 amino acids. For the CDR3, the DNA is TGCGCCAGCAGCTCCGGACTAGCGAATTATTACAATGAGCAGTTCTTC. Translating gives CASSSGLANYYNEQFF. The full variable domain, with the rest looked up from reference TRBV5-1 and TRBJ2-1, is KAGVTQTPRYLIKTRGQQVTLSCSPISGHRSVSWYQQTPGQGLQFLFEYFSETQRNKGNFPGRFSGRQFSNSRSEMNVSTLELGDSALYLCASSSGLANYYNEQFFGPGTRLTVL.

The table lists this clone with a count of one. The chain carries TRBV30 and TRBJ1-5, with D possibly being TRBD1 (6 bases). This CDR3 is 13 amino acids long. Germline V gives CDR1 GTSNPN, CDR2 SVGIG (reference sequence). Deletions cut 4 bases from V and 2 bases from J, with 9 bases between. Written as DNA, the CDR3 is TGTGCCTGGACAGGGGCAGGCAATCAGCCCCAGCATTTT. Its protein is CAWTGAGNQPQHF.

This chain links TRBV9 with TRBJ2-1; D gene unclear. V was trimmed by 3 bases and J by 6 bases, leaving 22 bases between them. This CDR3 has 17 amino acids. Germline V gene sequence: CDR1 SGDLS, CDR2 YYNGEE. The CDR3 DNA reads TGTGCCAGCAGCGCCCGTGGGCTACGAACATATTCCAATGAGCAGTTCTTC. It is translated as CASSARGLRTYSNEQFF.

The chain carries TRBV3-1 (or the pseudogene TRBV3-2) and TRBJ1-1; D not certain. The CDR3 totals 15 residues. The V gene's germline CDR1 is LGHDT and CDR2 YNNKEL (reference sequence). V lost 5 bases and J lost 5, with 18 bases in between. Here the CDR3 DNA reads TGTGCCAGCAGCTTATCGACCGGCCGAGGAACTGAAGCTTTCTTT. Translation: CASSLSTGRGTEAFF.